The 5 T cell receptor beta chains below were found in one sample sequenced in a study of cytomegalovirus exposure and HLA in healthy donors. PCR employed 60 Vbeta and 13 Jbeta primers. Clones were read by immunoSEQ multiplex PCR, and TCRdb kept only the in-frame ones, dropping some. The sample consists of 100,000 to 150,000 clones, 80% to 90% of them appearing once. The sequenced material came from PBMCs. Source of these receptors: a woman in her twenties or thirties in good health and CMV-seronegative.

The chain carries TRBV11-3 and TRBJ2-3; weak D call: TRBD1 (5 bases). Germline CDR1 SGHNT, CDR2 YENEEA. The CDR3 consists of 16 residues. Between the trimmed V and J ends, which lost 3 bases and 6 bases, there was a span of 19 bases. The CDR3 protein is CASSFSSAGLSDTQYF. CDR3 coding DNA: TGTGCCAGCAGCTTTTCTTCGGCAGGGCTCTCTGATACGCAGTATTTT.

The V call is TRBV19, the J call TRBJ1-5; 9 bases are a match to TRBD1. This CDR3 spans 16 amino acids. V was pared by 1 base and J by 1 base, with 2 bases of the junction left unmatched. Germline V gives CDR1 LNHDA, CDR2 SQIVND (reference sequence). The CDR3 sequence: CASSIVGTGSNQPQHF. The CDR3 DNA reads TGTGCCAGTAGTATAGTAGGGACAGGGAGCAATCAGCCCCAGCATTTT.

This clone was detected a few times. The chain employs TRBV5-1 and TRBJ1-2, with 9 bases fitting TRBD1. CDR1 is SGHRS and CDR2 is YFSETQ in the germline V gene. Trimming cost V 0 bases and J 6 bases; bases outside gene matches: 6. CDR3 length: 15 amino acids. The CDR3 spells CASSLATGGANGYTF. The CDR3 nucleotides read TGCGCCAGCAGCTTGGCAACAGGGGGCGCGAATGGCTACACCTTC.

This chain uses TRBV27 with TRBJ2-4; 10 bases are shared with TRBD1. The CDR3 extends over 17 amino acids. Germline V gene lookup returns CDR1 MNHEY and CDR2 SMNVEV (reference sequence). V lost 5 bases and J lost 4; bases outside the gene matches: 11. CDR3 in amino acids: CASSLFTGQGTKNIQYF. The CDR3 nucleotides are TGTGCCAGCAGTCTATTTACGGGACAGGGGACAAAAAACATTCAGTACTTC.

V is TRBV2 and J is TRBJ2-7; tentatively, D is TRBD1 (5 bases). V was pared by 3 bases and J by 2 bases, with 5 bases between. CDR3 length equals 12 residues. The germline gives CDR1 SNHLY, CDR2 FYNNEI. The CDR3 protein is CASSDRAYEQYF. Here the CDR3 DNA reads TGTGCCAGCAGTGACAGGGCCTACGAGCAGTACTTC.